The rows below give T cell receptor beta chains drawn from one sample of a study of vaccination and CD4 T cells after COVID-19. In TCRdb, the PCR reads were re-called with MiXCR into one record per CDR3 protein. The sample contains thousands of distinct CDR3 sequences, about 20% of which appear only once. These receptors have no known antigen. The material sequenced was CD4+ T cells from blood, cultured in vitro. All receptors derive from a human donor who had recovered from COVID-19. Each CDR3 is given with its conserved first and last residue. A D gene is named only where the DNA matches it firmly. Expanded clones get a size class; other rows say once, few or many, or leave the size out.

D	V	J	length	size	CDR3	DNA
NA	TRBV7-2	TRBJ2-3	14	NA	CASNPGGGTDTQYF	TGTGCCAGCAACCCAGGAGGTGGCACAGATACGCAGTATTTT
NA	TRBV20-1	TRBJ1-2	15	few	CSARVTTGLTYGYTF	TGCAGTGCTAGAGTCACCACGGGACTCACCTATGGCTACACCTTC
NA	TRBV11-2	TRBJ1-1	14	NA	CASSLEGGATEAFF	TGTGCCAGCAGTCTCGAGGGGGGGGCGACTGAAGCTTTCTTT
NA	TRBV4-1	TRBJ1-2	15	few	CASGQGVGQYYGYTF	TGCGCCAGCGGCCAAGGGGTTGGACAGTACTATGGCTACACCTTC
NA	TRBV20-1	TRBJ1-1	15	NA	CSARDFGGGNTEAFF	TGCAGTGCTAGAGATTTCGGAGGCGGGAACACTGAAGCTTTCTTT
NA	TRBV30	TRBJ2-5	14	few	CAWSVGQGSETQYF	TGTGCCTGGAGTGTAGGGCAGGGCTCTGAGACCCAGTACTTC
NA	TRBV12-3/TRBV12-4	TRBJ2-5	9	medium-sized	CASRNTQYF	TGTGCCAGCAGGAACACCCAGTACTTC
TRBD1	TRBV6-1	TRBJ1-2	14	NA	CASSDRGRGYGYTF	TGTGCCAGCAGTGACAGGGGGCGAGGCTATGGCTACACCTTC
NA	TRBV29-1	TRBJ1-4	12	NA	CSVAREGEKLFF	TGCAGCGTTGCAAGGGAAGGTGAAAAACTGTTTTTT
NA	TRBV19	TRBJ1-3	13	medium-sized	CASSIDHGNTIYF	TGTGCCAGTAGTATAGATCACGGAAACACCATATATTTT
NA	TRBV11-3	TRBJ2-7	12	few	CASSSAPYEQYF	TGTGCCAGCAGCTCGGCGCCCTACGAGCAGTACTTC
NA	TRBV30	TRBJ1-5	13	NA	CAWGQEWAQPQHF	TGTGCCTGGGGGCAGGAGTGGGCTCAGCCCCAGCATTTT
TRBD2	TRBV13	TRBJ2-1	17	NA	CASSDGLAEITVNEQFF	TGTGCCAGCAGCGACGGACTAGCGGAAATTACAGTGAATGAGCAGTTCTTC
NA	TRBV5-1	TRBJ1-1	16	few	CASSLDSRSWNTEAFF	TGCGCCAGCAGCCTGGACAGCAGGTCCTGGAACACTGAAGCTTTCTTT
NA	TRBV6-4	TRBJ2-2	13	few	CASRPDSTGELFF	TGTGCCAGCAGACCCGACAGTACCGGGGAGCTGTTTTTT
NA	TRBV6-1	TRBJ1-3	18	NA	CASSATIMGGFSGNTIYF	TGTGCCAGCAGTGCCACTATCATGGGGGGTTTCTCTGGAAACACCATATATTTT
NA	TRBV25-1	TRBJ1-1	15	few	CASRGLAGDGTEAFF	TGTGCCAGCAGGGGCTTAGCGGGCGATGGCACTGAAGCTTTCTTT
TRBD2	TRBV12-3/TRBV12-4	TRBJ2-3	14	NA	CASSLSGAADTQYF	TGTGCCAGCAGTCTTAGCGGGGCCGCAGATACGCAGTATTTT
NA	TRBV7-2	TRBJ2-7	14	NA	CASSAQGLSYEQYF	TGTGCCAGCAGCGCCCAGGGACTTTCCTACGAGCAGTACTTC
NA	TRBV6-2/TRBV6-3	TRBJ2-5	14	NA	CASRRDGQQETQYF	TGTGCCAGCAGGCGGGACGGGCAACAAGAGACCCAGTACTTC
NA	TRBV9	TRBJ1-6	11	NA	CAAFHNSPLHF	TGTGCAGCCTTCCATAATTCACCCCTCCACTTT
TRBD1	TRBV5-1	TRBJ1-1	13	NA	CASRTGVNTEAFF	TGCGCCAGCAGAACAGGGGTGAACACTGAAGCTTTCTTT
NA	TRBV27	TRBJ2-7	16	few	CASSLSSGTVLYEQYF	TGTGCCAGCAGTCTCTCCTCCGGGACTGTACTCTACGAGCAGTACTTC
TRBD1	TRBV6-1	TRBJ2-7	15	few	CASRQPGQGSYEQYF	TGTGCCAGCAGGCAACCGGGACAGGGGTCCTACGAGCAGTACTTC
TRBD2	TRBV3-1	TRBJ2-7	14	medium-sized	CASSQGAGSYEQYF	TGTGCCAGCAGCCAAGGAGCGGGGTCCTACGAGCAGTACTTC
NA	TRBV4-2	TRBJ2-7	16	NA	CASSQDWRGGAYEQYF	TGTGCCAGCAGCCAAGATTGGCGCGGGGGCGCCTACGAGCAGTACTTC
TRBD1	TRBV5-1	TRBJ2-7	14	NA	CASTPGGFTYEQYF	TGCGCCAGCACACCAGGGGGTTTTACCTACGAGCAGTACTTC
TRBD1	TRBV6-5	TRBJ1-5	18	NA	CASSYSRDRVLSNQPQHF	TGTGCCAGCAGTTACTCCCGGGACAGGGTTTTGAGCAATCAGCCCCAGCATTTT
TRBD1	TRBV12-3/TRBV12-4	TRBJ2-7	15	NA	CASSLVLDRDDEQYF	TGTGCCAGCAGCCTGGTTCTGGACAGGGACGACGAGCAGTACTTC
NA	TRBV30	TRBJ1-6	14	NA	CAWSVGGRGSPLHF	TGTGCCTGGAGTGTGGGGGGGCGCGGGTCACCCCTCCACTTT
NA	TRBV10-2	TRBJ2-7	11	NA	CASSPRYEQYF	TGCGCCAGCAGCCCCCGGTACGAGCAGTACTTC
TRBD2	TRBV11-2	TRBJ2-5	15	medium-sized	CASSPGGTSVETQYF	TGTGCCAGCAGCCCAGGGGGGACTAGCGTTGAGACCCAGTACTTC
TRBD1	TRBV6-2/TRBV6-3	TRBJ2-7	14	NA	CASSPRDRGYEQYF	TGTGCCAGCAGCCCACGGGACAGGGGTTACGAGCAGTACTTC
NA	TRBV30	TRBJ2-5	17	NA	CAWSVHPQGGFQETQYF	TGTGCCTGGAGTGTACACCCACAGGGGGGGTTCCAAGAGACCCAGTACTTC
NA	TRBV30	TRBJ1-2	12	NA	CAWVTGLYGYTF	TGTGCCTGGGTGACTGGACTCTATGGCTACACCTTC
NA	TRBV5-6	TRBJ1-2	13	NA	CASSPGVGLGYTF	TGTGCCAGCAGCCCCGGTGTAGGGTTGGGCTACACCTTC
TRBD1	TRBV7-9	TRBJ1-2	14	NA	CASSLEGDSYGYTF	TGTGCCAGCAGCTTAGAGGGGGACAGTTATGGCTACACCTTC
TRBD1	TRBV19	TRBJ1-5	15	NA	CASGVLGTVIVPQHF	TGTGCCAGTGGAGTACTCGGGACAGTAATTGTGCCCCAGCATTTT
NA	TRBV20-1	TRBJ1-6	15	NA	CSAGAGSSYNSPLHF	TGCAGTGCTGGGGCAGGGAGCTCCTATAATTCACCCCTCCACTTT
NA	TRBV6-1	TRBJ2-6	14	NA	CAGSAAGGANVLTF	TGTGCCGGGTCGGCCGCGGGAGGGGCCAACGTCCTGACTTTC
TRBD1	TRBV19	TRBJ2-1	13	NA	CASSKTGGNEQFF	TGTGCCAGTAGTAAGACAGGGGGCAATGAGCAGTTCTTC
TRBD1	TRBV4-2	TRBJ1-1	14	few	CASSLRQGGDVAFF	TGTGCCAGCAGCCTTAGACAGGGAGGGGACGTAGCTTTCTTT
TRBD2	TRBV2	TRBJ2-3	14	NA	CASTQGLPTDTLYF	TGTGCCAGCACCCAGGGACTACCCACAGATACGCTGTATTTT
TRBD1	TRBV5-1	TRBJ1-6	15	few	CASSLGDRGGSPLHF	TGCGCCAGCAGCTTGGGGGACAGGGGAGGTTCACCCCTCCACTTT
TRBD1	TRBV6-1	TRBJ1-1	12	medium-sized	CASRRGTAEAFF	TGTGCCAGCAGACGGGGGACAGCTGAAGCTTTCTTT
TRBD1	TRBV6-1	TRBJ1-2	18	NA	CASSPNLFLDREQPGYTF	TGTGCCAGCAGTCCCAATCTTTTTTTGGACAGGGAACAACCTGGCTACACCTTC
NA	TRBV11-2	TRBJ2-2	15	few	CASSLGFANTGELFF	TGTGCCAGCAGCCTGGGGTTCGCGAACACCGGGGAGCTGTTTTTT
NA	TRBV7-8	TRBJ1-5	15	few	CASSLRQGEAQPQHF	TGTGCCAGCAGCTTACGGCAGGGAGAGGCTCAGCCCCAGCATTTT